This TCR beta chain is from a study of T cell responses to AZD1222 COVID-19 vaccine. Findings and limits, study-wide: Dominant CD4 TCR responses targeted spike regions 160-218 and 743-854.

This clone was observed a handful of times. What it binds is not known. Produced via immunoSEQ multiplex PCR; TCRdb's table is partial and in-frame only. The data hold about 68,000 clones, with around 83% observed a single time. V was pared by 4 bases and J by 2 bases, with 14 bases between. Germline V CDR1 and CDR2: LGHDT, YNNKEL (reference sequence). This CDR3 contains 16 residues. This sequence was found in an adult in good health. Sequencing was performed on peripheral blood, taken on day 0 of AZD1222 vaccination. The rearrangement joins TRBV3-1 (or the pseudogene TRBV3-2) to TRBJ2-2; no firm D call. For the CDR3, the DNA is TGTGCCAGCAGCCCCCCCAGGCGGCTTAACACCGGGGAGCTGTTTTTT. Translating it yields CASSPPRRLNTGELFF.